This TCR beta chain was captured in a study of cytomegalovirus exposure and HLA in healthy donors. Overall study findings and caveats: It was confirmed in vitro that a few of the CMV-associated chains were specific for CMV antigens. Within the 90 to 150 validation repertoires, first-cohort TCR clusters tended to co-occur, according to a later analysis.

The method was immunoSEQ multiplex PCR; TCRdb's version includes in-frame clones alone and lacks a portion of them. This sample has 150,000 to 200,000 clones, with 85% found just once. As concerns this clone: Its cognate antigen is unknown.

Germline values: CDR1 MDHEN, CDR2 SYDVKM. The CDR3 is 14 amino acids. J gave up 5 bases and V 6 bases, and 7 bases lay outside the gene matches. From the roughly 110-subject validation cohort, which was separate from the roughly 690-subject first cohort, the donors were drawn. This TCR was recovered from a young man in good health and CMV-seropositive. Source material: PBMCs. The chain uses TRBV28 and TRBJ1-2; 9 bases are shared with TRBD1. The DNA of the CDR3 is TGTGCCAGCAGAGGGACAGGGTTCGATTATGGCTACACCTTC. Residues: CASRGTGFDYGYTF.